This T cell receptor beta chain was sequenced in a study of blood T cell repertoires in COVID-19 (dated by TCRdb to 2020 to 2021). The study in broad terms: Samples covering the acute and convalescent phases of COVID-19 were provided by collaborators in the United States, Italy and Spain. The prospective study material was composed of cDNA or gDNA derived from T cells, B-cell-depleted T cells, or PBMCs. Where available, HLA class I and class II types were obtained from metadata supplied by the sample provider rather than from assay-based typing. A freely available public database, intended as a resource for researchers studying the immune response to SARS-CoV-2, is where the repertoires were released. Deeply sampled blood TCRbeta repertoires from subjects exposed to, actively infected with, or recovered from COVID-19 were included in the dataset. The samples were drawn from the first 160 participants of the ongoing ImmuneRACE study and from 1,254 subjects provided by 6 global collaborators. Nearly every sample came with metadata listing a de-identified subject ID, COVID-19 status, age in years and sex.

Regarding this clone: Its antigen is still unknown. One base away there is no much larger clone; base qualities are not given.

CDR1 is given as SQVTM and CDR2 as ANQGSEA, both from the germline V gene. From its cysteine to its phenylalanine, the CDR3 spans 14 amino acids. CDR3 DNA is the only sequence kept; it has 42 bases, read in frame from the first base. V is pruned by 7 bases and J by 5 bases, leaving 11 bases of the junction without a gene match. Whole blood was collected in K2EDTA tubes by collaborating institutions according to the institutions' own protocols. For TCRbeta analysis, collaborators shipped samples in one of three forms: frozen whole blood, isolated PBMCs, or DNA extracted from either of those sample types. TCRbeta CDR3 regions were amplified from genomic DNA by means of the immunoSEQ Assay, a bias-controlled multiplex PCR. The paper's data handling went like this. Within the assay, amplification of reference gene primers was used to estimate how many nucleated cells each sample contained. To quantify the absolute abundance of each unique TCRbeta CDR3 rearrangement, sequence reads were collapsed and filtered. For each sample, productive Simpson clonality was calculated by taking the square root of Simpson's diversity index across productive rearrangements. In its TCRdb copy, this immuneACCESS table keeps in-frame sequences only and misses some clones. Where compared with another copy, unresolved V genes explain less than half of these, and the others have no known cause. V and J calls and clone size follow that table, whereas D and trimming were derived from the DNA. Across this sample there are some 76,000 clones, with less than 95% seen only once. Of the sample, 5% to 6.5% falls within the top ten clones.

The study at large found these results: Clinical and demographic metadata were provided uncurated, with the amount varying by source and participant.

The V gene is TRBV29-1 and the J gene is TRBJ1-1; the junction holds 9 bases that match TRBD1. The TCR originated in a woman aged 18-30 years with acute or convalescent COVID-19. Sequencing was performed on peripheral blood. The DNA sequence is TGCAGCGCAACACGGACAGGGGTGAGGACTGAAGCTTTCTTT. Its protein reads: CSATRTGVRTEAFF.